Following are 5 T cell receptor beta chains from one sample sequenced in a study of beta chain features in type 1 diabetes. General study findings and limits: Shorter TCRB CDR3s, moderately but significantly so, were found in Type 1 diabetes patients in all four CD4+ subsets.

Expressed TCRB transcripts were sequenced after all isolated RNA was converted to cDNA. The table came from immunoSEQ multiplex PCR; TCRdb's copy has only in-frame clones and leaves some out. Of hundreds of thousands of clones in the sample, 13% to 15% were seen once. Antigens of these TCRs are unknown. Sequenced: naive CD4+ T cells from blood. These receptors were obtained from a man aged 25 to 40 with type 1 diabetes.

This chain connects TRBV15 to TRBJ2-7; 7 bases are a match to TRBD1. The V gene end was trimmed by 1 base and the J gene end by 3 bases; junction bases not matched to a gene: 6. Germline V gene data show CDR1 as LNHNV and CDR2 as YYDKDF (reference sequence). This CDR3 contains 15 residues. CDR3 region: CATSRVGTESYEQYF. CDR3 nucleotide sequence: TGTGCCACCAGCAGAGTAGGGACAGAAAGCTACGAGCAGTACTTC.

This clone came up a few times. In DNA form, the CDR3 reads TGCGCCAGCAGCTCGACACGGGGGACCGGCGGGAGGGGCAACAATGAGCAGTTCTTC. This gives the protein CASSSTRGTGGRGNNEQFF. J is TRBJ2-1 and V is TRBV5-1; 9 bases fit TRBD2. This CDR3 comprises 19 residues. Germline V CDR1 and CDR2: SGHRS, YFSETQ. V dropped 3 bases and J dropped 5; count of bases not matched to a gene: 18. Full variable domain (outside the CDR3, taken from reference TRBV5-1 and TRBJ2-1): KAGVTQTPRYLIKTRGQQVTLSCSPISGHRSVSWYQQTPGQGLQFLFEYFSETQRNKGNFPGRFSGRQFSNSRSEMNVSTLELGDSALYLCASSSTRGTGGRGNNEQFFGPGTRLTVL.

This clone was seen a few times. The rearrangement joins TRBV4-2 to TRBJ2-1, with TRBD2 as a possible D gene (6 bases). Germline CDR1 and CDR2: LGHNA and YNFKEQ. Trimming left V 0 bases short and J 7 bases short, with 19 bases between. This CDR3 is built from 17 residues. The CDR3 protein is CASSQDPSSGVGNEQFF. DNA of the CDR3: TGTGCCAGCAGCCAAGATCCATCCTCGGGGGTAGGGAATGAGCAGTTCTTC.

This clone has more than one count but fewer than ten. The chain links TRBV29-1 to TRBJ2-7; maybe TRBD1 (6 bases). CDR3 length: 15 amino acids. V was pared by 7 bases and J by 2 bases, with 21 bases between. Germline values: CDR1 SQVTM, CDR2 ANQGSEA. Written as DNA, the CDR3 is TGCAGCGCTACCGAGGACAGATTCGTTCCCTACGAGCAGTACTTC. Translation gives CSATEDRFVPYEQYF.

This clone was counted only a few times. The chain recombines TRBV5-4 with TRBJ2-1, with D possibly matching TRBD1 (6 bases). The germline V and J ends were trimmed by 3 bases and 8 bases, with 18 bases remaining between them. Germline-derived CDR1 and CDR2 are SGHNT and YYREEE (reference sequence). The CDR3 covers 15 residues. The DNA of the CDR3 is TGTGCCAGCAGCTCTGGTGGGGGCGGGTATGATGAGCAGTTCTTC. Translated, it gives CASSSGGGGYDEQFF.